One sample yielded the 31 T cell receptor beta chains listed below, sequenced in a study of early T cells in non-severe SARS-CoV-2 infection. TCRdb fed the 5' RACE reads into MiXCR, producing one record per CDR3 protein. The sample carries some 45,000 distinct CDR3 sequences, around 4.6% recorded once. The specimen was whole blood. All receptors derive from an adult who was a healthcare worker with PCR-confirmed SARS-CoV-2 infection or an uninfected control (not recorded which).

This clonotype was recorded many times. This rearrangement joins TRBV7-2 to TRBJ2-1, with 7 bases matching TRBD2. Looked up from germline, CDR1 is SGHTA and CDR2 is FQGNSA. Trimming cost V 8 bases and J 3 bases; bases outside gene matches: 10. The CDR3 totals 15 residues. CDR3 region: CASSELAGVYNEQFF. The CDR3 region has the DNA TGTGCCAGCTCGGAACTCGCGGGAGTCTACAATGAGCAGTTCTTC.

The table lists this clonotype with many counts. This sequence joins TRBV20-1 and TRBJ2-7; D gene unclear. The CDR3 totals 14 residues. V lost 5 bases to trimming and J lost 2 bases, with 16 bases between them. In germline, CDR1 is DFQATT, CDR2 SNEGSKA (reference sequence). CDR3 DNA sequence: TGCAGTGCTTCCCGCCGGAGCGCAGCCTACGAGCAGTACTTC. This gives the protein CSASRRSAAYEQYF.

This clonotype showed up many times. CDR3 in DNA: TGTGCCAGCAGTTTCAATGAGGGTAATGAGCAGTTCTTC. It encodes CASSFNEGNEQFF. The J gene is TRBJ2-1, the V gene TRBV28; a weak D match, TRBD2 (5 bases). From germline, CDR1 is MDHEN and CDR2 SYDVKM. V lost 3 bases and J lost 7, with 10 bases in between. The CDR3 contains 13 residues.

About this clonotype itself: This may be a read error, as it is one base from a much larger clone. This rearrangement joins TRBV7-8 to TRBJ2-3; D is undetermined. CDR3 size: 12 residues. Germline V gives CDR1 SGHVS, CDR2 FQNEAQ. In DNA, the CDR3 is TGTGCCGGCAGCTTGTGGTCAGATACGCAGTATTTT. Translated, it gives CAGSLWSDTQYF.

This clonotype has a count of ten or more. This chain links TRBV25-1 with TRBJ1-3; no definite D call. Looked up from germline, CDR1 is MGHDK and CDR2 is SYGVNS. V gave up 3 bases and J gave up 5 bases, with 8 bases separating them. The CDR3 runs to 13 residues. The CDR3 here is CASSDLHRNTIYF. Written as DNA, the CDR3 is TGTGCCAGCAGTGATCTACACCGAAACACCATATATTTT.

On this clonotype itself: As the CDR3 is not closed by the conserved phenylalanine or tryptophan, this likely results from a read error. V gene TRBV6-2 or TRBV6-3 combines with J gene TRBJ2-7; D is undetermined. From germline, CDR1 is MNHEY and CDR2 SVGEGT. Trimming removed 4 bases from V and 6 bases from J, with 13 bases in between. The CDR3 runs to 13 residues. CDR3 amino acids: CASSWGNTAEQYL. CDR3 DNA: TGTGCCAGCAGTTGGGGTAACACGGCCGAGCAGTACCTC.

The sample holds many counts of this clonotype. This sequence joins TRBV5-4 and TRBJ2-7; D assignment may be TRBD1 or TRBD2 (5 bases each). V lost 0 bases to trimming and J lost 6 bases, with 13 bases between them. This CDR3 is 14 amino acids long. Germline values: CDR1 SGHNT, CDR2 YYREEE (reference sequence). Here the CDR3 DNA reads TGTGCCAGCAGCTTGGGAGGGGAAGAGGCCGAGCAGTACTTC. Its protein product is CASSLGGEEAEQYF.

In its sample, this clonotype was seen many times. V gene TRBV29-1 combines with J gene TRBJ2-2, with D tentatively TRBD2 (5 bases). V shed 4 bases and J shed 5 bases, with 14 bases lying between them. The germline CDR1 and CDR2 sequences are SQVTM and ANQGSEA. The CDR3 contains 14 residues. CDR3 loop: CSVVRDRDTGELFF. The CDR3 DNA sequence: TGCAGCGTTGTCCGGGATCGGGATACCGGGGAGCTGTTTTTT.

CDR3 coding DNA: TGTGCCAGCAGCCAAAGAGGGGGGGCTGACAAAAACATTCAGTACTTC. Translating gives CASSQRGGADKNIQYF. This chain joins TRBV3-1 and TRBJ2-4, with a weak D call TRBD2 (7 bases). CDR3 length equals 16 residues. CDR1 LGHDT and CDR2 YNNKEL come from the germline V gene (reference sequence). Trimming stripped 2 bases from V and 3 bases from J, with 14 bases between.

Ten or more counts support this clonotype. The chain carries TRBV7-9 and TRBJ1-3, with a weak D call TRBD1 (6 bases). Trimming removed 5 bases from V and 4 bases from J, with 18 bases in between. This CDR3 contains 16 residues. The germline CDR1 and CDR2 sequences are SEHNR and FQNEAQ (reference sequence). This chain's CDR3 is CASSPDPRGPGNTIYF. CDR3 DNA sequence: TGTGCCAGCAGCCCCGACCCCAGGGGCCCCGGAAACACCATATATTTT.

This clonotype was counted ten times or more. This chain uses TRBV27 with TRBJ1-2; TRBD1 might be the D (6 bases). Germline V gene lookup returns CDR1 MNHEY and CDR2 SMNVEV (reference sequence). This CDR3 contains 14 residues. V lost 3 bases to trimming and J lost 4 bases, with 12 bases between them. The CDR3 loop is CASSFGPGAYGYTF. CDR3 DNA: TGTGCCAGCAGTTTTGGGCCAGGGGCCTATGGCTACACCTTC.

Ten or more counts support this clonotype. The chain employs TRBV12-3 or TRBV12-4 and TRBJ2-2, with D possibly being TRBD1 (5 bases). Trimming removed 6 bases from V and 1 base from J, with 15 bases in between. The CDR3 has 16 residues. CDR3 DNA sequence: TGTGCCAGCAGACACGGCTCCCAGGGGAACACCGGGGAGCTGTTTTTT. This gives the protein CASRHGSQGNTGELFF.

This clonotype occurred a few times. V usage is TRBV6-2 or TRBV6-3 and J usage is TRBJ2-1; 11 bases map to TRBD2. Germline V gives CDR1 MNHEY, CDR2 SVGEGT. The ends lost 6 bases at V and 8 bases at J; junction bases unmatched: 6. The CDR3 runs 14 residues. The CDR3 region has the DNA TGTGCCAGCAGGGCTAGCGGGAGGAGGGATGAGCAGTTCTTC. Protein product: CASRASGRRDEQFF.

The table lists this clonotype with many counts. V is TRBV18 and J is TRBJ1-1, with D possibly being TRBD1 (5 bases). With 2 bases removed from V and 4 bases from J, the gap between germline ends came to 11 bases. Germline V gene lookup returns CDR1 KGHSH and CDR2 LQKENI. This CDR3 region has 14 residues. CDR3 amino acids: CASSPSGAATEAFF. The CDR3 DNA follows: TGTGCCAGCTCACCATCTGGGGCGGCCACTGAAGCTTTCTTT.

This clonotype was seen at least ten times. The CDR3 DNA is TGTGCCAGCCGCCCAGGACTTATTACCTACGAGCAGTACTTC. Encoded protein: CASRPGLITYEQYF. The gene calls are TRBV7-2 and TRBJ2-7; possible D gene TRBD2, 5 bases. The germline V gene encodes CDR1 SGHTA and CDR2 FQGNSA. The length of the CDR3 is 14 residues. V was trimmed by 8 bases and J by 2 bases, leaving 16 bases between them.

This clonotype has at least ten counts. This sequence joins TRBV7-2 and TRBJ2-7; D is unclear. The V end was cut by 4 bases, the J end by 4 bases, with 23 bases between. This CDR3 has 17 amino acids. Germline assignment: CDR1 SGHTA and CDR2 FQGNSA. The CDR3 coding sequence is TGTGCCAGCAGCTCATCAACCCGGCCCTCGGTAAGGTACGAGCAGTACTTC. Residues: CASSSSTRPSVRYEQYF.

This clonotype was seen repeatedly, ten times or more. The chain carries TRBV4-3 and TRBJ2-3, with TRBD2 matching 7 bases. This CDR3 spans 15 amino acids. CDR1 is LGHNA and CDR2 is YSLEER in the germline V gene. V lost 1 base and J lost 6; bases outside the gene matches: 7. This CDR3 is CASSQGPGGGDTQYF. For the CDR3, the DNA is TGCGCCAGCAGCCAAGGGCCGGGAGGAGGCGATACGCAGTATTTT.

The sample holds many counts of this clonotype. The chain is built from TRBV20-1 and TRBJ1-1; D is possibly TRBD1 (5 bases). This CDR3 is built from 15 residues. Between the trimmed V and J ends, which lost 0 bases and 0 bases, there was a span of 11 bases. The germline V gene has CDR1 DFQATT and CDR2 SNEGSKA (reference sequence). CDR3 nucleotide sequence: TGCAGTGCTAGAGATGTTCAAGGGGTGAACACTGAAGCTTTCTTT. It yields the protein CSARDVQGVNTEAFF.

Here the CDR3 DNA reads TGTGCCACCGCAGGGGCGACAGATACGCAGTATTTT. Its protein is CATAGATDTQYF. V usage is TRBV24-1 and J usage is TRBJ2-3; perhaps TRBD1 as D (6 bases). Trimming stripped 9 bases from V and 3 bases from J, with 9 bases between. The CDR3 length is 12 residues. Germline V gene lookup returns CDR1 KGHDR and CDR2 SFDVKD.

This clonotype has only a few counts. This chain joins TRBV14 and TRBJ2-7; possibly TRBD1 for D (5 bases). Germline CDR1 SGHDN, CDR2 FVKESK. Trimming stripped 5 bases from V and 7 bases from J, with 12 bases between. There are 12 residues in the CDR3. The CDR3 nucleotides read TGTGCCAGCAGCGTTGGACAAATGGAGCAGTACTTC. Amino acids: CASSVGQMEQYF.

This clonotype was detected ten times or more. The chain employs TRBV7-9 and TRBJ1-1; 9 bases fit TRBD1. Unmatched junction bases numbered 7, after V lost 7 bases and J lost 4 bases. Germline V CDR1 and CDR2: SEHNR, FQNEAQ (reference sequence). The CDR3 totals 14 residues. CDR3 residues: CASNSGTGSTEAFF. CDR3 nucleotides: TGTGCCAGCAACTCCGGGACAGGGTCCACTGAAGCTTTCTTT.

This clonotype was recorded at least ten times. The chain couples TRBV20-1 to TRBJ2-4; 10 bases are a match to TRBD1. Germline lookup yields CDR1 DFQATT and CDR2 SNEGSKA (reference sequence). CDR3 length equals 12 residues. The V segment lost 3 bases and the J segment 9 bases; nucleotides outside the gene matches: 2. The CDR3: CSARDRGGIQYF. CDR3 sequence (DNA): TGCAGTGCTAGGGACAGGGGGGGCATTCAGTACTTC.

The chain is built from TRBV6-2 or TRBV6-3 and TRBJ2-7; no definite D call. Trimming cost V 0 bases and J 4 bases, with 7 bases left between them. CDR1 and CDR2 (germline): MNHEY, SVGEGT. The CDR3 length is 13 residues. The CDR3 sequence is CASSYSFEYEQYF. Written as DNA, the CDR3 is TGTGCCAGCAGTTACTCTTTCGAATACGAGCAGTACTTC.

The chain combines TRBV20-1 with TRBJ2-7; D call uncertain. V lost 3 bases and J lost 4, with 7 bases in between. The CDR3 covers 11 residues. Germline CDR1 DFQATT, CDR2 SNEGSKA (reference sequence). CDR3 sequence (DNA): TGCAGTGCTAGCCTCATATACGAGCAGTACTTC. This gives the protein CSASLIYEQYF.

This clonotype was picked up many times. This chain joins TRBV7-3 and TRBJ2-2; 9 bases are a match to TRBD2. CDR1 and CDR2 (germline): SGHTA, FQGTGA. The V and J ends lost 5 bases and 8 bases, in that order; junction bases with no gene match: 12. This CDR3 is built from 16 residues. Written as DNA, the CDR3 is TGTGCCAGCAGCCGGGGCGGGACTAGCAGAAGAGGGGAGCTGTTTTTT. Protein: CASSRGGTSRRGELFF.

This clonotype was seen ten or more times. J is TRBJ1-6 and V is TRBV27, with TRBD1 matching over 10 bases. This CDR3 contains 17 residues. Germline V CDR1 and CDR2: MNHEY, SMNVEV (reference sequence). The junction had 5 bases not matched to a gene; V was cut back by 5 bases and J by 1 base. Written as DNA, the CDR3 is TGTGCCAGCAGTAACGACAGGGGGCAATCCTATAATTCACCCCTCCACTTT. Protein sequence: CASSNDRGQSYNSPLHF.

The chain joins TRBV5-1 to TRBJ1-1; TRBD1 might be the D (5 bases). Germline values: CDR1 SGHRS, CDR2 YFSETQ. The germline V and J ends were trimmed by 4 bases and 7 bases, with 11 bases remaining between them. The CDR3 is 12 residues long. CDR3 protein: CASSQGRGEAFF. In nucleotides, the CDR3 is TGCGCCAGCAGCCAGGGAAGAGGTGAAGCTTTCTTT.

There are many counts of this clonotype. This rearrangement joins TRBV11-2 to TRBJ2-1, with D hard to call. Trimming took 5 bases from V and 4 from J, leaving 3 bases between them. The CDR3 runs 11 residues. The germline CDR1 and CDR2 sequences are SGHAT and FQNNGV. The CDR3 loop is CASSEYNEQFF. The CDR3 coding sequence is TGTGCCAGCAGCGAATACAATGAGCAGTTCTTC.

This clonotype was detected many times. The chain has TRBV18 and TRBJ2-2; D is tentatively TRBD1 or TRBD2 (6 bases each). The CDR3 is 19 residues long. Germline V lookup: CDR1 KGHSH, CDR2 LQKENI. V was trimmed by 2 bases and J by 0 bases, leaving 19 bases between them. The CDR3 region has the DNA TGTGCCAGCTCACCAATTGGGGGGCCTCAAACCGCGAACACCGGGGAGCTGTTTTTT. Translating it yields CASSPIGGPQTANTGELFF.

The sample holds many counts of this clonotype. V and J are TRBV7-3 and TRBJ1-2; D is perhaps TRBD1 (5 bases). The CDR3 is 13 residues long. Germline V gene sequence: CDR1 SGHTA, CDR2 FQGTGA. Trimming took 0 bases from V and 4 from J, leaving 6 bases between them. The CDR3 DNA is TGTGCCAGCAGCTTAACGGGGACCTATGGCTACACCTTC. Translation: CASSLTGTYGYTF.

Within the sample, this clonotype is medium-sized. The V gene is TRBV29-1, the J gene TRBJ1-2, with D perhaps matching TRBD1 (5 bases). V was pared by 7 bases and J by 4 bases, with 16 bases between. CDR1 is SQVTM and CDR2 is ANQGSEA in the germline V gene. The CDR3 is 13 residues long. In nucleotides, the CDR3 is TGCAGCGCTATCCCACCCGACAGCTATGGCTACACCTTC. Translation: CSAIPPDSYGYTF.